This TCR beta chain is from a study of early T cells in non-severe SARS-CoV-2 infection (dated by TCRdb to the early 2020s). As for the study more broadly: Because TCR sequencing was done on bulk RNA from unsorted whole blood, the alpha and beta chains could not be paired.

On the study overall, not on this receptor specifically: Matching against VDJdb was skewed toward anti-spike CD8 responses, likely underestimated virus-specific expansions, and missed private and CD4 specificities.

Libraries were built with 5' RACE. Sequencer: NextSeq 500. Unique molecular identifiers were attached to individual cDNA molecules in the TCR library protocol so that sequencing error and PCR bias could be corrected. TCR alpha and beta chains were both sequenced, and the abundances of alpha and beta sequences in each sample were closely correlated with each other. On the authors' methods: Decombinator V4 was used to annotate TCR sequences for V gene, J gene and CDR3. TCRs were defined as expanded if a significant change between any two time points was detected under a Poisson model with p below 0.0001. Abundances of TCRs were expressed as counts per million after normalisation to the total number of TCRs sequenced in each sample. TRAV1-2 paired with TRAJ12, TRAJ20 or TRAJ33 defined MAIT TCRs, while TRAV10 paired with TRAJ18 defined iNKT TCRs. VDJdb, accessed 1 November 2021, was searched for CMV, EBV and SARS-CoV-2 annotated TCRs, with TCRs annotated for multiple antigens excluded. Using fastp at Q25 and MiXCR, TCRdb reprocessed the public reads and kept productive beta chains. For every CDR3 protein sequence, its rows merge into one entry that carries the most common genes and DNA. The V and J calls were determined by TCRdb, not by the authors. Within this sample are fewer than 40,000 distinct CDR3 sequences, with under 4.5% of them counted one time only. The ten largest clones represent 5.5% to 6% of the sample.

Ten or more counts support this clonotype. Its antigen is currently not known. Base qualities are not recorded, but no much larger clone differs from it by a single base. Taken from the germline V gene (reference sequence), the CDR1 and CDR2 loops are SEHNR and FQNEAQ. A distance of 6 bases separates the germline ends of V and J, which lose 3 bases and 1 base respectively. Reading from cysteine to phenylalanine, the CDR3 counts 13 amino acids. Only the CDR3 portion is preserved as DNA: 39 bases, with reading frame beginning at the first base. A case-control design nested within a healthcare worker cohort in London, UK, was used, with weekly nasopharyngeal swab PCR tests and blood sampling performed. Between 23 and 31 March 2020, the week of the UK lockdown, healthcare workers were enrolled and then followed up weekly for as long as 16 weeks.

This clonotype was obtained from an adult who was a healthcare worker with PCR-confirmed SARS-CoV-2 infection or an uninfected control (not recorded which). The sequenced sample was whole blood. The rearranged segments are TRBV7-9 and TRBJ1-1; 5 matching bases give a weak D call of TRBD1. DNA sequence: TGTGCCAGCAGCTTGGACACGAACACTGAAGCTTTCTTT. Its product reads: CASSLDTNTEAFF.